A single sample gave rise to the 25 T cell receptor beta chains below, sequenced in a study of blood T cells in healthy people across ages. A sample-barcoded 5' primer and a J-beta primer mix were used in a second PCR of roughly 7 to 12 cycles. MiXCR was run by TCRdb on the 5' RACE reads, yielding one entry per CDR3 protein. This table has about 1.8 million distinct CDR3 sequences, about 49% appearing once. The sequencing sample was made of blood. The source of these receptors is a woman aged 40 to 50 in good health.

The chain carries TRBV7-2 and TRBJ2-3; 8 nucleotides agree with TRBD1. Germline CDR1 is SGHTA and CDR2 is FQGNSA. The junction had 7 bases not matched to a gene; V was cut back by 5 bases and J by 3 bases. The CDR3 sequence is 15 residues long. CDR3 protein: CASSKTGVLTDTQYF. The DNA for the CDR3 is TGTGCCAGCAGCAAGACAGGGGTCCTTACAGATACGCAGTATTTT.

The chain is built from TRBV27 and TRBJ2-3; 8 bases align to TRBD2. CDR3 length equals 15 residues. J lost 4 bases, V lost 2 bases, and 5 bases had no gene match. Germline values: CDR1 MNHEY, CDR2 SMNVEV (reference sequence). The CDR3, as DNA: TGTGCCAGCAGTTTAAACGGGGGGGCCCCAGATACGCAGTATTTT. It specifies CASSLNGGAPDTQYF.

This clonotype was seen a handful of times. This chain joins TRBV5-1 and TRBJ2-7; D is undetermined. The CDR3 runs to 16 residues. V lost 4 bases and J lost 2, with 19 bases in between. The germline gives CDR1 SGHRS, CDR2 YFSETQ. CDR3: CASSLPPRSEAYEQYF. The CDR3, as DNA: TGCGCCAGCAGCCTCCCTCCCCGCAGTGAAGCCTACGAGCAGTACTTC.

The rearrangement uses TRBV7-2 and TRBJ2-1; tentatively, D is TRBD1 or TRBD2 (5 bases each). V dropped 5 bases and J dropped 7 bases, with 18 bases sitting between them. This CDR3 region has 15 residues. The germline V gene encodes CDR1 SGHTA and CDR2 FQGNSA. CDR3: CASSPVTGQENEQFF. In nucleotides, the CDR3 is TGTGCCAGCAGCCCTGTGACGGGGCAAGAGAATGAGCAGTTCTTC. Supplemented by reference TRBV7-2 and TRBJ2-1, the full variable domain reads GAGVSQSPSNKVTEKGKDVELRCDPISGHTALYWYRQSLGQGLEFLIYFQGNSAPDKSGLPSDRFSAERTGGSVSTLTIQRTQQEDSAVYLCASSPVTGQENEQFFGPGTRLTVL.

The chain combines TRBV12-3 or TRBV12-4 with TRBJ1-4; 9 bases map to TRBD1. This CDR3 region has 14 residues. V shed 8 bases and J 5 bases; nucleotides not matched to a gene: 6. The CDR3 reads CASGRQGGNEKLFF. CDR3 bases: TGTGCCAGCGGTCGACAGGGGGGGAATGAAAAACTGTTTTTT.

This clonotype appeared a few times. The J gene is TRBJ2-5, the V gene TRBV6-5; 8 positions match TRBD1. V was clipped by 2 bases and J by 2 bases; unmatched bases: 4. There are 15 residues in the CDR3. CDR1 is MNHEY, CDR2 SVGAGI, per germline. The CDR3 spells CASSYGDRPQETQYF. The CDR3 DNA sequence: TGTGCCAGCAGTTACGGGGACAGGCCACAAGAGACCCAGTACTTC.

This clonotype was counted only a few times. The chain has TRBV5-1 and TRBJ2-1; D is undetermined. The germline gives CDR1 SGHRS, CDR2 YFSETQ. CDR3 length equals 15 residues. Trimming left V 5 bases short and J 1 base short, with 13 bases between. CDR3 bases: TGCGCCAGCAGGTCAGGTGTTGGGTCCTACAATGAGCAGTTCTTC. Amino acids: CASRSGVGSYNEQFF.

The chain links TRBV7-2 to TRBJ2-5; the D is unclear. CDR1 is SGHTA, CDR2 FQGNSA, per germline. CDR3 length equals 15 residues. V lost 5 bases, J lost 1 base, and 14 bases lay in between. In DNA, the CDR3 is TGTGCCAGCAGCGACCCTCTAGGATCCCAAGAGACCCAGTACTTC. As protein: CASSDPLGSQETQYF.

This clonotype was recorded only once. The V gene is TRBV27, the J gene TRBJ1-2; the match to TRBD1 covers 7 bases. Trimming took 6 bases from V and 6 from J; bases not matched to a gene: 10. The CDR3 sequence is 14 residues long. Germline V lookup: CDR1 MNHEY, CDR2 SMNVEV (reference sequence). The CDR3 loop reads CASSLTGFVHGYTF. The CDR3 DNA follows: TGTGCCAGCAGCTTGACAGGGTTTGTACATGGCTACACCTTC.

The CDR3 region is CSAKTGHASGGLTDTQYF. The CDR3 DNA reads as TGCAGTGCCAAAACAGGCCACGCTAGCGGGGGACTCACAGATACGCAGTATTTT. The genes are TRBV20-1 and TRBJ2-3, with 10 bases identical to TRBD2. The V gene's germline CDR1 is DFQATT and CDR2 SNEGSKA (reference sequence). CDR3 length: 18 residues. The trim removed 6 bases at V and 2 bases at J, leaving 17 bases unmatched.

This clonotype was counted between two and nine times. The rearrangement links TRBV4-2 to TRBJ1-6; D is unresolved. Trimming shortened V by 0 bases and J by 14 bases, and 5 bases separated the two germline ends. The CDR3 loop spans 11 amino acids. Germline assignment: CDR1 LGHNA and CDR2 YNFKEQ. Here the CDR3 reads CASSQDRTLHF. CDR3 nucleotides: TGTGCCAGCAGCCAAGATCGAACCCTCCACTTT.

The table lists this clonotype with a few counts. The V and J genes are TRBV7-2 and TRBJ1-2, with 8 positions matching TRBD1. Trimming cost V 1 base and J 7 bases; bases outside gene matches: 8. Germline CDR1 and CDR2: SGHTA and FQGNSA. The CDR3 sequence is 15 residues long. Here the CDR3 DNA reads TGTGCCAGCAGCTTAGGGACAGGGACGGCCGGTGGCTACACCTTC. It specifies CASSLGTGTAGGYTF.

V and J are TRBV5-6 and TRBJ1-2; 8 nucleotides align to TRBD1. Germline-derived CDR1 and CDR2 are SGHDT and YYEEEE. This CDR3 spans 18 amino acids. Trimming removed 1 base from V and 8 bases from J; junction bases left unmatched: 19. The CDR3 is CASSLWTLGRQGAQGYTF. DNA for the CDR3: TGTGCCAGCAGCTTGTGGACCCTCGGGAGGCAGGGGGCTCAAGGCTACACCTTC.

This rearrangement joins TRBV7-2 to TRBJ2-5; the D gene is possibly TRBD1 (5 bases). Trimming pared 3 bases from V and 0 bases from J, leaving 8 bases between. This CDR3 region has 14 residues. CDR1 is SGHTA, CDR2 FQGNSA, per germline. CDR3 protein: CASSLGHHQETQYF. DNA of the CDR3: TGTGCCAGCAGCTTGGGGCACCACCAAGAGACCCAGTACTTC.

This clonotype has just a few counts. This chain connects TRBV18 to TRBJ2-3; TRBD1 aligns across 7 bases. The CDR3 covers 15 residues. Germline-derived CDR1 and CDR2 are KGHSH and LQKENI. V trimming: 6 bases; J trimming: 1 base; junction bases outside the gene matches: 7. Here the CDR3 reads CASSAGTARTDTQYF. CDR3 DNA: TGTGCCAGCTCCGCCGGGACAGCCCGCACAGATACGCAGTATTTT.

This clonotype appeared a few times. The gene calls are TRBV4-1 and TRBJ2-1, with a weak D call TRBD1 (6 bases). The V and J ends lost 1 base and 8 bases respectively, with 18 bases between them. Per the germline V gene, CDR1 is MGHRA and CDR2 is YSYEKL. The CDR3 is 16 residues long. CDR3 nucleotides: TGCGCCAGCAGCCAAGCCCCCGCCAGGGGCAGCCATGAGCAGTTCTTC. It translates to CASSQAPARGSHEQFF.

The CDR3 reads CSARAPTSGALAKNIQYF. The CDR3 coding sequence is TGCAGTGCTAGAGCCCCGACTAGCGGGGCGTTAGCCAAAAACATTCAGTACTTC. The J gene is TRBJ2-4, the V gene TRBV20-1; 11 bases agree with TRBD2. V dropped 1 base and J dropped 0; count of bases not matched to a gene: 8. CDR3 length: 18 residues. CDR1 and CDR2 from the germline V gene are DFQATT and SNEGSKA (reference sequence).

The chain links TRBV29-1 to TRBJ1-2; D unclear. The length of the CDR3 is 13 residues. The ends were cut back, 7 bases at V and 0 bases at J, with 12 bases in the middle. Germline V gene data show CDR1 as SQVTM and CDR2 as ANQGSEA. CDR3 coding DNA: TGCAGCGCCCCGATCGGTACTAACTATGGCTACACCTTC. Amino acid sequence: CSAPIGTNYGYTF.

The chain has TRBV6-5 and TRBJ2-1, with a tentative D call TRBD1 (6 bases). Germline CDR1 MNHEY, CDR2 SVGAGI. The CDR3 spans 16 residues. The germline V and J ends were trimmed by 6 bases and 0 bases, with 15 bases remaining between them. The CDR3 loop is CASSPDRPSSYNEQFF. In DNA form, the CDR3 reads TGTGCCAGCAGCCCGGACAGACCGAGCTCCTACAATGAGCAGTTCTTC.

This clonotype has more than one count but fewer than ten. The chain couples TRBV7-8 to TRBJ2-5; 8 bases match TRBD1. The germline V gene encodes CDR1 SGHVS and CDR2 FQNEAQ. With 11 bases clipped from V and 4 bases from J, the junction kept 18 bases outside the gene matches. This CDR3 has 16 amino acids. The CDR3 reads CALGGMQGASLETQYF. The CDR3 DNA follows: TGTGCCCTAGGGGGGATGCAGGGGGCGAGTTTAGAGACCCAGTACTTC.

This rearrangement joins TRBV6-2 or TRBV6-3 to TRBJ2-5; D is unresolved. The CDR3 has 18 residues. Trimming cost V 0 bases and J 4 bases, with 21 bases left between them. Germline V CDR1 and CDR2: MNHEY, SVGEGT. Here the CDR3 DNA reads TGTGCCAGCAGTTACTCTGGGATGAGAGCCCCCAACCGAGAGACCCAGTACTTC. Protein sequence: CASSYSGMRAPNRETQYF.

The rearrangement uses TRBV4-2 and TRBJ2-2; unclear D gene. Germline V gene lookup returns CDR1 LGHNA and CDR2 YNFKEQ. V dropped 0 bases and J dropped 3 bases, with 11 bases sitting between them. CDR3 length: 16 residues. The CDR3 here is CASSQDLRTYTGELFF. The DNA for the CDR3 is TGTGCCAGCAGCCAAGATCTACGGACCTACACCGGGGAGCTGTTTTTT.

This clonotype was detected only once. This chain connects TRBV20-1 to TRBJ1-5, with D possibly matching TRBD1 (5 bases). The CDR3 length is 14 residues. V was cut by 2 bases and J by 2 bases, with 10 bases left in between. In germline, CDR1 is DFQATT, CDR2 SNEGSKA (reference sequence). In DNA, the CDR3 is TGCAGTGCTAGATGGGGGGTTGGCAATCAGCCCCAGCATTTT. It codes for CSARWGVGNQPQHF.

This chain links TRBV6-2 or TRBV6-3 with TRBJ2-6, with a possible D match to TRBD1 (6 bases). Germline CDR1 reads MNHEY; CDR2 reads SVGEGT. The CDR3 is 16 residues long. Trimming removed 10 bases at V and 4 bases at J, with 20 bases between. The DNA for the CDR3 is TGTGCCACCGCCATGCTGACAGGCCTGGGGGCCAACGTCCTGACTTTC. Its protein product is CATAMLTGLGANVLTF.

This clonotype was seen a handful of times. The CDR3 DNA reads as TGTGCCATCAGAGGGACAGTGCCAGCCATAGATACGCAGTATTTT. It translates to CAIRGTVPAIDTQYF. The V gene is TRBV10-3, the J gene TRBJ2-3; 7 bases align to TRBD1. The CDR3 runs 15 residues. Looked up from germline, CDR1 is ENHRY and CDR2 is SYGVKD. With 6 bases clipped from V and 5 bases from J, the junction kept 11 bases outside the gene matches.